Below are 32 T cell receptor beta chains sequenced from a single sample in a study of metastatic and nonmetastatic thyroid tumors. TCRdb re-called clones from the PCR reads using MiXCR. There are roughly 16,000 clones in the sample; about 35% occur only once, and approximately 7% lies in the top ten. Ahead of thyroid surgery, no patient had received treatment of any kind. Sequenced material: tumor tissue. Every receptor here comes from a female donor with papillary thyroid cancer or a benign thyroid nodule (not recorded which). Some clones in this sample may be carry-over from other donors' samples.

The V call is TRBV4-2, the J call TRBJ2-3; 11 bases align to TRBD2. Germline loops: CDR1 LGHNA, CDR2 YNFKEQ. J was trimmed by 6 bases and V by 1 base; bases with no gene match: 3. The CDR3 has 15 residues. CDR3 sequence: CASSQGSGGGDTQYF. CDR3 bases: TGTGCCAGCAGCCAAGGTAGCGGGGGGGGCGATACGCAGTATTTT.

This chain uses TRBV9 with TRBJ1-4, with 10 nucleotides matching TRBD1. CDR3 length equals 14 residues. CDR1 is SGDLS and CDR2 is YYNGEE in the germline V gene. Trimming at V came to 3 bases and at J to 7 bases, leaving 3 bases not matched to a gene. The CDR3 reads CASSATGGGEKLFF. The CDR3 region has the DNA TGTGCCAGCAGCGCGACAGGGGGCGGTGAAAAACTGTTTTTT.

This clone was detected ten times or more. V is TRBV18 and J is TRBJ1-1, with D possibly TRBD1 on 5 matching bases. CDR3 length equals 16 residues. The V end lost 4 bases, the J end lost 5 bases, and 20 bases lay between the germline ends. Per the germline V gene, CDR1 is KGHSH and CDR2 is LQKENI. CDR3 sequence reads: CASSLGLSSGGTEAFF. The CDR3 DNA follows: TGTGCCAGCTCACTAGGACTGAGTAGTGGGGGGACTGAAGCTTTCTTT.

This clone has a count of ten or more. The junction differs from germline at one of its ends, possibly a read error. This rearrangement joins TRBV6-1 to TRBJ2-2, with TRBD1 identical over 7 bases. Germline V gives CDR1 MNHNS, CDR2 SASEGT. The CDR3 spans 14 residues. In DNA form, the CDR3 reads TGTGCCAGCAGGGCACAGGGGTCGGCCGGGGAGCTGCTTTTT. Translation: CASRAQGSAGELLF.

This clone was counted a few times. The CDR3 spells CASNREGHEQFF. The CDR3 nucleotides read TGTGCCAGCAACCGAGAGGGGCATGAGCAGTTCTTC. The chain employs TRBV7-8 and TRBJ2-1; TRBD1 or TRBD2 may be the D gene (5 bases each). CDR1 and CDR2 (germline): SGHVS, FQNEAQ. V dropped 7 bases and J dropped 8 bases, with 12 bases sitting between them. The CDR3 has 12 amino acids.

This sequence joins TRBV20-1 and TRBJ1-6; 8 nucleotides agree with TRBD1. The CDR3 covers 16 residues. Per germline, CDR1 DFQATT and CDR2 SNEGSKA (reference sequence). V lost 2 bases and J lost 4; bases outside the gene matches: 7. The CDR3 here is CSARIGTGDYNSPLHF. As DNA, the CDR3 is TGCAGTGCTAGAATCGGGACAGGAGATTATAATTCACCCCTCCACTTT.

This clone was found a few times. The CDR3 coding sequence is TGTGCCACCAGTGAAGGACCGCGCTACAATGAGCAGTTCTTC. Protein sequence: CATSEGPRYNEQFF. The chain is built from TRBV24-1 and TRBJ2-1; D ambiguous. V was shortened by 4 bases and J by 3 bases, with 9 bases between the two germline ends. Looked up from germline, CDR1 is KGHDR and CDR2 is SFDVKD. This CDR3 region has 14 residues.

CDR3 sequence (DNA): TGTGCCTGGAGCGTCAGCTACAATGAGCAGTTCTTC. It codes for CAWSVSYNEQFF. The chain has TRBV30 and TRBJ2-1, with D uncertain. The germline V gene has CDR1 GTSNPN and CDR2 SVGIG (reference sequence). The V end lost 3 bases, the J end lost 3 bases, and 6 bases lay between the germline ends. This CDR3 has 12 residues.

In its sample, this clone was seen a few times. CDR3 in amino acids: CASSTRVGGPKGYTF. The CDR3 DNA reads TGTGCCAGCAGTACCCGGGTTGGGGGCCCGAAAGGCTACACCTTC. The gene calls are TRBV6-1 and TRBJ1-2, with D perhaps matching TRBD1 (6 bases). The CDR3 spans 15 residues. Deletions cut 5 bases from V and 8 bases from J, with 21 bases between. Germline CDR1 and CDR2: MNHNS and SASEGT.

A few counts support this clone. V and J are TRBV6-1 and TRBJ1-1; D gene uncertain. This CDR3 comprises 13 residues. V shed 8 bases and J shed 4 bases, with 14 bases lying between them. Germline CDR1 MNHNS, CDR2 SASEGT. Written as DNA, the CDR3 is TGTGCCAGCTGCCCTGGACGGGGCACTGAAGCTTTCTTT. It encodes CASCPGRGTEAFF.

In its sample, this clone was seen many times. V is TRBV27 and J is TRBJ2-1, with unresolved D. CDR3 length equals 13 residues. The V end lost 2 bases, the J end lost 6 bases, and 8 bases lay between the germline ends. Germline V gives CDR1 MNHEY, CDR2 SMNVEV (reference sequence). The DNA of the CDR3 is TGTGCCAGCAGTTTAAAGATTTCCAATGAGCAGTTCTTC. It is translated as CASSLKISNEQFF.

The chain joins TRBV9 to TRBJ2-3; D gene ambiguous. From germline, CDR1 is SGDLS and CDR2 YYNGEE. Trimming took off 2 bases at V and 2 bases at J, with 15 bases between the two ends. The CDR3 has 16 amino acids. DNA for the CDR3: TGTGCCAGCAGCGTGTCGGGCGGCGGTCCCACAGATACGCAGTATTTT. Residues: CASSVSGGGPTDTQYF.

V is TRBV9 and J is TRBJ1-1; D is uncertain. Germline V gives CDR1 SGDLS, CDR2 YYNGEE. The V gene lost 1 base and the J gene lost 1 base, with 5 bases spanning the gap. The CDR3 runs to 13 residues. The chain's CDR3 is CASSVSANTEAFF. The CDR3 DNA reads TGTGCCAGCAGCGTATCCGCGAACACTGAAGCTTTCTTT.

Sample share makes this clone medium-sized. The chain has TRBV11-2 and TRBJ2-7, with D perhaps being TRBD1 or TRBD2 (5 bases each). Trimming cost V 10 bases and J 3 bases, with 19 bases left between them. The CDR3 totals 14 residues. Germline V gives CDR1 SGHAT, CDR2 FQNNGV. For the CDR3, the DNA is TGTGCCACCGCTGAGGGCAGGGTCTTCTACGAGCAGTACTTC. As protein: CATAEGRVFYEQYF.

The genes are TRBV30 and TRBJ2-1; TRBD2 matches at 11 bases. CDR3 length: 14 amino acids. V was pared by 7 bases and J by 7 bases, with 9 bases of the junction left unmatched. Germline V gene lookup returns CDR1 GTSNPN and CDR2 SVGIG (reference sequence). The CDR3 sequence is CAYKLAGEANEQFF. For the CDR3, the DNA is TGTGCCTACAAACTAGCGGGAGAGGCAAATGAGCAGTTCTTC.

The chain employs TRBV30 and TRBJ2-3; tentative D call: TRBD2 (5 bases). With 5 bases removed from V and 8 bases from J, the gap between germline ends came to 14 bases. The germline gives CDR1 GTSNPN, CDR2 SVGIG (reference sequence). The CDR3 contains 12 residues. CDR3 sequence (DNA): TGTGCCTGGCATCCTCCGGGGAGTACGCAGTATTTT. Translation: CAWHPPGSTQYF.

The chain has TRBV10-3 and TRBJ2-7; TRBD2 matches 10 bases. V trimming: 2 bases; J trimming: 1 base; junction bases outside the gene matches: 2. Germline CDR1 and CDR2: ENHRY and SYGVKD. The CDR3 consists of 15 residues. CDR3 DNA: TGTGCCATCAGTGAGGTAGCGGGAGGTTCCTACGAGCAGTACTTC. Translating it yields CAISEVAGGSYEQYF.

This clone was seen a handful of times. The gene calls are TRBV2 and TRBJ1-2; TRBD1 agrees at 10 bases. The V segment lost 4 bases and the J segment 3 bases; nucleotides outside the gene matches: 5. Germline V gives CDR1 SNHLY, CDR2 FYNNEI. This CDR3 is built from 15 residues. The CDR3: CASSGQGAGYYGYTF. The CDR3 DNA reads TGTGCCAGCAGTGGACAGGGGGCTGGGTACTATGGCTACACCTTC.

This clone is judged medium-sized. The rearrangement links TRBV19 to TRBJ1-5; possible D gene TRBD1, 6 bases. Germline assignment: CDR1 LNHDA and CDR2 SQIVND (reference sequence). The germline V and J ends were trimmed by 4 bases and 0 bases, with 13 bases remaining between them. The CDR3 has 16 residues. This CDR3 is CASSTPRDNSNQPQHF. In nucleotides, the CDR3 is TGTGCCAGTAGTACCCCCCGGGACAATAGCAATCAGCCCCAGCATTTT.

This clone was observed a handful of times. The chain recombines TRBV15 with TRBJ1-2, with a weak D call TRBD1 (5 bases). The germline CDR1 and CDR2 sequences are LNHNV and YYDKDF (reference sequence). The CDR3 loop spans 14 amino acids. With 0 bases removed from V and 4 bases from J, the gap between germline ends came to 9 bases. CDR3 bases: TGTGCCACCAGCAGAGAAGGGCAGGGCTATGGCTACACCTTC. Amino acids: CATSREGQGYGYTF.

This clone was detected only a few times. This likely comes from a read error, as the CDR3 has no conserved phenylalanine or tryptophan at its end. No DNA is shown, since the ends of the CDR3 on it are uncertain; the CDR3 is the one TCRdb lists. The V and J genes are TRBV14 and TRBJ2-6. CDR1 and CDR2 (germline): SGHDN, FVKESK. With termini counted, the CDR3 has 8 amino acids. The CDR3 is CASSQNLQ.

This clone was found many times. A much larger clonotype is one base distant, so this may be a read error. J is TRBJ1-1 and V is TRBV6-9; no definite D call. V lost 7 bases to trimming and J lost 1 base, with 13 bases between them. Germline V gene data show CDR1 as MNHGY and CDR2 as SVAAGI. The CDR3 totals 14 residues. CDR3 in amino acids: CASNLPGRNTEAFF. CDR3 DNA: TGTGCCAGCAACCTACCGGGCAGGAACACTGAAGCTTTCTTT.

This clone was seen more than once but under ten times. This rearrangement joins TRBV7-9 to TRBJ1-6; no definite D call. Germline CDR1 reads SEHNR; CDR2 reads FQNEAQ (reference sequence). V was pared by 2 bases and J by 5 bases, with 10 bases between. CDR3 length: 15 amino acids. The CDR3 bases are TGTGCCAGCAGCTTATCCTCGGGAGATAATTCACCCCTCCACTTT. This codes for CASSLSSGDNSPLHF.

This clone was recorded at least ten times. The genes are TRBV5-6 and TRBJ1-1, with D tentatively TRBD1 (6 bases). Trimming cost V 1 base and J 7 bases, with 14 bases left between them. This CDR3 contains 14 residues. Germline V gene data show CDR1 as SGHDT and CDR2 as YYEEEE. CDR3 nucleotide sequence: TGTGCCAGCAGCTTGTTCCCCGGGACACATGAAGCTTTCTTT. Its translation: CASSLFPGTHEAFF. The full variable domain, rest sourced from reference TRBV5-6 and TRBJ1-1, is DAGVTQSPTHLIKTRGQQVTLRCSPKSGHDTVSWYQQALGQGPQFIFQYYEEEERQRGNFPDRFSGHQFPNYSSELNVNALLLGDSALYLCASSLFPGTHEAFFGQGTRLTVV.

This clone has ten or more counts. V gene TRBV29-1 combines with J gene TRBJ2-2, with D hard to call. CDR3 length equals 14 residues. V lost 5 bases, J lost 0 bases, and 10 bases lay in between. The V gene's germline CDR1 is SQVTM and CDR2 ANQGSEA. DNA of the CDR3: TGCAGCGTTTTTAGGGTCGCGAACACCGGGGAGCTGTTTTTT. Amino acids: CSVFRVANTGELFF.

V usage is TRBV6-1 and J usage is TRBJ2-2, with 11 bases identical to TRBD2. V lost 6 bases to trimming and J lost 2 bases; unmatched junction nucleotides: 2. The CDR3 extends over 15 amino acids. Germline V gives CDR1 MNHNS, CDR2 SASEGT. The CDR3 bases are TGTGCCAGCAGGGGGACTAGCGGTAACACCGGGGAGCTGTTTTTT. Translating it yields CASRGTSGNTGELFF.

Many counts were recorded for this clone. The chain carries TRBV5-5 and TRBJ2-3; no clear D. V was cut by 2 bases and J by 5 bases, with 9 bases left in between. Germline V gene sequence: CDR1 SGHKS, CDR2 YYEKEE (reference sequence). The CDR3 extends over 13 amino acids. Written as DNA, the CDR3 is TGTGCCAGCAGCTTAAGCTCCGGAGATACGCAGTATTTT. Translation: CASSLSSGDTQYF.

Within the sample, this clone is medium-sized. The chain uses TRBV20-1 and TRBJ1-4; D is unclear. Germline values: CDR1 DFQATT, CDR2 SNEGSKA (reference sequence). There are 14 residues in the CDR3. V was shortened by 5 bases and J by 3 bases, with 13 bases between the two germline ends. The CDR3 loop is CSAYRHKANEKLFF. CDR3 DNA: TGCAGTGCTTATAGACACAAAGCTAATGAAAAACTGTTTTTT.

This clone occurred a few times. The chain carries TRBV10-3 and TRBJ1-1; a possible D gene is TRBD1 (5 bases). Germline V gene data show CDR1 as ENHRY and CDR2 as SYGVKD. This CDR3 is built from 14 residues. The V end was cut by 2 bases, the J end by 1 base, with 8 bases between. This chain's CDR3 is CAISEGAGNTEAFF. In DNA form, the CDR3 reads TGTGCCATCAGTGAGGGGGCAGGGAACACTGAAGCTTTCTTT.

The CDR3 protein is CAWSVLQSYEQYF. The CDR3 coding sequence is TGTGCCTGGAGTGTACTACAGTCCTACGAGCAGTACTTC. This sequence joins TRBV30 and TRBJ2-7; D gene uncertain. This CDR3 spans 13 amino acids. Germline CDR1 reads GTSNPN; CDR2 reads SVGIG (reference sequence). V was pared by 0 bases and J by 1 base, with 7 bases between.

This clone was counted ten times or more. The chain employs TRBV5-1 and TRBJ1-4; D is uncertain. With 5 bases removed from V and 4 bases from J, the gap between germline ends came to 27 bases. This CDR3 is 19 amino acids long. The germline gives CDR1 SGHRS, CDR2 YFSETQ. CDR3 sequence: CASSRGVDSFSSRNEKLFF. The CDR3 DNA sequence: TGCGCCAGCAGTCGGGGAGTCGATTCTTTCTCCAGCCGTAATGAAAAACTGTTTTTT.

The rearrangement links TRBV11-2 to TRBJ2-7; TRBD1 matches at 10 bases. CDR3 length: 19 amino acids. V trimming: 1 base; J trimming: 0 bases; junction bases outside the gene matches: 12. Looked up from germline, CDR1 is SGHAT and CDR2 is FQNNGV. The CDR3 DNA reads TGTGCCAGCAGCTTAGGTCCCCTGGGGACAGGGGCTCTCTCCTACGAGCAGTACTTC. It translates to CASSLGPLGTGALSYEQYF.